The 32 T cell receptor beta chains reported below all come from one sample, sequenced in a study of cytomegalovirus exposure and HLA in healthy donors. The PCR had 60 Vbeta and 13 Jbeta primers. TCRdb's copy holds only in-frame clones and misses some; the assay was immunoSEQ multiplex PCR. The data show about 160,000 clones, 70% to 85% seen once. Material: PBMCs. The receptors here all came from a man aged 40-50 years in good health and CMV-seronegative.

In this sample, this clone turned up a few times. This chain uses TRBV6-5 with TRBJ1-2, with 9 bases fitting TRBD1. The length of the CDR3 is 12 residues. Germline values: CDR1 MNHEY, CDR2 SVGAGI. V lost 6 bases, J lost 6 bases, and 2 bases stayed unmatched. The CDR3 region has the DNA TGTGCCAGCAGCCGGGACAGGGATGGCTACACCTTC. Protein sequence: CASSRDRDGYTF.

CDR3 coding DNA: TGTGCCAGCAGTGACTCGGAGAATAGGGGATATGGCTACGAGCAGTACTTC. Protein: CASSDSENRGYGYEQYF. The rearrangement uses TRBV6-4 and TRBJ2-5; tentative D call: TRBD1 (5 bases). The end of the DNA aligns better with TRBJ2-7, so the J call may be wrong. Germline V lookup: CDR1 MRHNA, CDR2 SNTAGT. This CDR3 has 17 amino acids.

The chain employs TRBV9 and TRBJ2-1, with D maybe TRBD2 (6 bases). V was trimmed by 3 bases and J by 12 bases, leaving 19 bases between them. CDR3 length: 14 amino acids. Germline lookup yields CDR1 SGDLS and CDR2 YYNGEE. CDR3 DNA: TGTGCCAGCAGCGCCGGGGGTCCTATGGGTGTGCAGTTCTTC. Protein: CASSAGGPMGVQFF.

V gene TRBV6-5 combines with J gene TRBJ1-6; 9 bases are shared with TRBD1. J was trimmed by 7 bases and V by 2 bases; bases with no gene match: 3. The CDR3 length is 15 residues. CDR1 MNHEY and CDR2 SVGAGI come from the germline V gene. CDR3 loop: CASSYGQGRNSPLHF. The CDR3 region has the DNA TGTGCCAGCAGTTACGGACAGGGGAGAAATTCACCCCTCCACTTT.

In its sample, this clone was seen once. The CDR3 DNA follows: TGTGCCAGCAGCCAAGATCTAGGTTCTTACGAGCAGTACTTC. Its translation: CASSQDLGSYEQYF. The genes are TRBV4-2 and TRBJ2-7, with D unclear. Germline V CDR1 and CDR2: LGHNA, YNFKEQ. The V end was cut by 0 bases, the J end by 4 bases, with 10 bases between. The CDR3 has 14 residues.

Only a few counts were recorded for this clone. The junction and the germline gene differ at one end; a read error may be behind it. V is TRBV7-9 and J is TRBJ2-7; 9 nucleotides agree with TRBD2. From germline, CDR1 is SEHNR and CDR2 FQNEAQ (reference sequence). The CDR3 contains 12 residues. This CDR3 is CSSGGRGYEQYF. The CDR3 DNA sequence: TGTTCCAGCGGCGGGAGGGGTTACGAGCAGTACTTC.

CDR3 coding DNA: TGTGCCAGCAGCGTAATAGGACAGCCCGGAGATACGCAGTATTTT. It codes for CASSVIGQPGDTQYF. The chain carries TRBV9 and TRBJ2-3, with TRBD1 as a possible D gene (6 bases). Trimming cost V 1 base and J 5 bases, with 14 bases left between them. CDR3 length: 15 residues. CDR1 and CDR2 (germline): SGDLS, YYNGEE.

This clone was seen just once. The CDR3 loop reads CASRSTGSGTEAFF. CDR3 nucleotide sequence: TGTGCCAGCAGATCGACAGGGTCGGGAACTGAAGCTTTCTTT. The chain uses TRBV7-3 and TRBJ1-1; 7 nucleotides align to TRBD1. The V gene end was trimmed by 6 bases and the J gene end by 5 bases; junction bases not matched to a gene: 9. This CDR3 contains 14 residues. Germline CDR1 SGHTA, CDR2 FQGTGA.

The genes are TRBV10-3 and TRBJ2-7; TRBD1 agrees at 8 bases. Germline assignment: CDR1 ENHRY and CDR2 SYGVKD. This CDR3 spans 14 amino acids. The J segment lost 5 bases and the V segment lost 3 bases, leaving 6 bases of the junction unmatched. CDR3 sequence reads: CAISERQGYDEQYF. The CDR3, as DNA: TGTGCCATCAGTGAAAGACAGGGGTATGACGAGCAGTACTTC.

The chain recombines TRBV10-3 with TRBJ2-2; 7 nucleotides line up with TRBD2. The CDR3 runs 17 residues. V dropped 7 bases and J dropped 1; count of bases not matched to a gene: 12. Germline V gene data show CDR1 as ENHRY and CDR2 as SYGVKD. The CDR3 protein is CAIKSVGLAGNTGELFF. The CDR3 DNA reads TGTGCCATCAAATCAGTTGGTTTAGCGGGGAACACCGGGGAGCTGTTTTTT.

The chain uses TRBV7-9 and TRBJ1-1, with D maybe TRBD1 (6 bases). This CDR3 is built from 13 residues. V lost 7 bases and J lost 5, with 14 bases in between. From germline, CDR1 is SEHNR and CDR2 FQNEAQ (reference sequence). The chain's CDR3 is CASIVAQGTEAFF. The CDR3 DNA reads TGTGCCAGCATAGTAGCACAGGGAACTGAAGCTTTCTTT.

This CDR3 reads CASSRGQGSGTDTQYF. For the CDR3, the DNA is TGTGCCAGCAGCCGCGGACAGGGGAGCGGCACAGATACGCAGTATTTT. The chain employs TRBV5-4 and TRBJ2-3; 9 bases map to TRBD1. This CDR3 spans 16 amino acids. Germline V gene data show CDR1 as SGHNT and CDR2 as YYREEE (reference sequence). J gave up 1 base and V 4 bases, and 7 bases lay outside the gene matches. Full variable domain (rest looked up from reference TRBV5-4 and TRBJ2-3): ETGVTQSPTHLIKTRGQQVTLRCSSQSGHNTVSWYQQALGQGPQFIFQYYREEENGRGNFPPRFSGLQFPNYSSELNVNALELDDSALYLCASSRGQGSGTDTQYFGPGTRLTVL.

This clone was detected a few times. The genes are TRBV10-3 and TRBJ1-5, with no clear D. The V gene lost 4 bases and the J gene lost 3 bases, with 4 bases spanning the gap. The CDR3 totals 12 residues. Germline V lookup: CDR1 ENHRY, CDR2 SYGVKD. The CDR3: CAISANNQPQHF. The DNA for the CDR3 is TGTGCCATCAGTGCTAACAATCAGCCCCAGCATTTT.

The V and J genes are TRBV5-1 and TRBJ1-2; D is unresolved. Germline loops: CDR1 SGHRS, CDR2 YFSETQ. The CDR3 loop spans 17 amino acids. V was trimmed by 5 bases and J by 0 bases, leaving 20 bases between them. CDR3: CASRPPLASPANYGYTF. In nucleotides, the CDR3 is TGCGCCAGCAGACCCCCCTTGGCCAGTCCAGCTAACTATGGCTACACCTTC. Filled out from reference TRBV5-1 and TRBJ1-2, the complete variable domain reads KAGVTQTPRYLIKTRGQQVTLSCSPISGHRSVSWYQQTPGQGLQFLFEYFSETQRNKGNFPGRFSGRQFSNSRSEMNVSTLELGDSALYLCASRPPLASPANYGYTFGSGTRLTVV.

This chain uses TRBV2 with TRBJ2-5, with D possibly TRBD2 on 5 matching bases. The tail of the sequence fits TRBJ2-7 better, so the J call may be wrong. Germline V gene data show CDR1 as SNHLY and CDR2 as FYNNEI. This CDR3 is 16 amino acids long. The DNA for the CDR3 is TGTGCCAGCAGTGAAGGGGCCGGGATATCTCGCGCCGAGCAGTACTTC. Protein sequence: CASSEGAGISRAEQYF.

The chain joins TRBV6-1 to TRBJ2-1, with D unresolved. Deletions cut 2 bases from V and 13 bases from J, with 9 bases between. CDR3 length: 11 amino acids. The germline CDR1 and CDR2 sequences are MNHNS and SASEGT. The DNA for the CDR3 is TGTGCCAGCAGTGAAATTCGAGAACAGTTCTTC. It translates to CASSEIREQFF.

This clone is a singleton in its sample. This chain connects TRBV9 to TRBJ2-3, with TRBD2 matching 8 bases. The CDR3 contains 15 residues. With 0 bases clipped from V and 6 bases from J, the junction kept 6 bases outside the gene matches. CDR1 is SGDLS and CDR2 is YYNGEE in the germline V gene. In DNA, the CDR3 is TGTGCCAGCAGCGTAGAAGGGACTAGTGGGGATACGCAGTATTTT. Protein sequence: CASSVEGTSGDTQYF.

This clone was counted between two and nine times. One end of the junction varies from germline; a read error may be responsible. The chain links TRBV4-1 to TRBJ2-7, with D possibly TRBD1 on 6 matching bases. This CDR3 contains 15 residues. From germline, CDR1 is MGHRA and CDR2 YSYEKL. The CDR3, as DNA: TGTGCCAGCAGCCACGATGAAAGGGGGTCCTACGAGCAGTACTTC. Protein product: CASSHDERGSYEQYF.

The gene calls are TRBV30 and TRBJ1-6; 9 nucleotides line up with TRBD1. The CDR3 is made up of 13 amino acids. Germline trimming cut 7 bases from V and 4 bases from J; bases unmatched to any gene: 2. Germline assignment: CDR1 GTSNPN and CDR2 SVGIG (reference sequence). The CDR3 DNA sequence: TGTGCCTCAGGGACAGGGTATAATTCACCCCTCCACTTT. Residues: CASGTGYNSPLHF.

This clone was recorded once. J is TRBJ1-1 and V is TRBV10-3; TRBD1 might be the D (6 bases). The CDR3 spans 14 residues. Per the germline V gene, CDR1 is ENHRY and CDR2 is SYGVKD. V lost 6 bases to trimming and J lost 1 base, with 12 bases between them. CDR3 loop: CAISRPGQNTEAFF. The CDR3 DNA is TGTGCCATCAGCCGACCGGGACAGAACACTGAAGCTTTCTTT.

This clone was recorded a few times. The rearrangement uses TRBV5-4 and TRBJ2-7; D call uncertain. Germline assignment: CDR1 SGHNT and CDR2 YYREEE (reference sequence). Trimming took off 1 base at V and 0 bases at J, with 5 bases between the two ends. CDR3 size: 13 residues. CDR3 bases: TGTGCCAGCAGCTTGCATAGCTCCTACGAGCAGTACTTC. This sequence encodes CASSLHSSYEQYF. The complete variable domain, with remaining parts taken from reference TRBV5-4 and TRBJ2-7, reads ETGVTQSPTHLIKTRGQQVTLRCSSQSGHNTVSWYQQALGQGPQFIFQYYREEENGRGNFPPRFSGLQFPNYSSELNVNALELDDSALYLCASSLHSSYEQYFGPGTRLTVT.

The chain carries TRBV2 and TRBJ2-1, with TRBD2 matching 10 bases. Germline CDR1 reads SNHLY; CDR2 reads FYNNEI. Trimming removed 4 bases from V and 2 bases from J; junction bases left unmatched: 11. CDR3 length: 18 amino acids. The CDR3 region has the DNA TGTGCCAGCAGTGTCGACAGGGTACTAGCGGGGACCTACAATGAGCAGTTCTTC. Translating gives CASSVDRVLAGTYNEQFF.

This chain joins TRBV7-9 and TRBJ2-3, with D possibly matching TRBD1 (6 bases). The CDR3 is 16 amino acids. The ends were cut back, 5 bases at V and 0 bases at J, with 15 bases in the middle. Germline CDR1 is SEHNR and CDR2 is FQNEAQ (reference sequence). CDR3 sequence reads: CASSRHGGSSTDTQYF. In nucleotides, the CDR3 is TGTGCCAGCAGCCGACATGGGGGCTCTAGCACAGATACGCAGTATTTT.

This chain joins TRBV4-3 and TRBJ1-6, with 7 bases lining up with TRBD1. After removal of 4 bases from V and 7 bases from J, the junction contained 7 bases not matched to a gene. Looked up from germline, CDR1 is LGHNA and CDR2 is YSLEER. CDR3 length: 15 residues. Here the CDR3 reads CASSRLGTENSPLHF. CDR3 DNA: TGCGCCAGCAGCCGACTCGGGACAGAAAATTCACCCCTCCACTTT.

There are a few counts of this clone. A much larger clone sits a single nucleotide away, making a read error possible. J is TRBJ2-1 and V is TRBV4-1, with D perhaps matching TRBD2 (5 bases). CDR3 length: 17 amino acids. Germline V gene sequence: CDR1 MGHRA, CDR2 YSYEKL. V lost 3 bases, J lost 9 bases, and 24 bases lay in between. Here the CDR3 DNA reads TGCGCCAGCAGCCATACCGAAACTAGTTCCCTCGGAGGTGAGCAGTTCTTC. Translated, it gives CASSHTETSSLGGEQFF.

The rearrangement links TRBV5-1 to TRBJ2-7; no clear D. V lost 4 bases, J lost 2 bases, and 7 bases lay in between. Germline assignment: CDR1 SGHRS and CDR2 YFSETQ. There are 12 residues in the CDR3. The CDR3 sequence is CASSDKTYEQYF. The CDR3, as DNA: TGCGCCAGCAGCGACAAAACCTACGAGCAGTACTTC.

This chain joins TRBV5-1 and TRBJ2-5; D perhaps matches TRBD1 (5 bases). The DNA matches TRBJ2-7 better at its end, which makes the J call doubtful. The CDR3 has 15 amino acids. The germline V gene has CDR1 SGHRS and CDR2 YFSETQ. DNA for the CDR3: TGCGCCAGCAGCTTGGATGGGGCGATCTCCTACGAGCAGTACTTC. Protein: CASSLDGAISYEQYF.

The chain recombines TRBV5-4 with TRBJ2-5; 8 bases align to TRBD2. The CDR3 has 15 amino acids. CDR1 is SGHNT, CDR2 YYREEE, per germline (reference sequence). The V gene end was trimmed by 0 bases and the J gene end by 2 bases; junction bases not matched to a gene: 3. The CDR3 DNA sequence: TGTGCCAGCAGCTTGGTCGGGGGGGTTCAAGAGACCCAGTACTTC. Translated, it gives CASSLVGGVQETQYF. The full variable domain, rest sourced from reference TRBV5-4 and TRBJ2-5, is ETGVTQSPTHLIKTRGQQVTLRCSSQSGHNTVSWYQQALGQGPQFIFQYYREEENGRGNFPPRFSGLQFPNYSSELNVNALELDDSALYLCASSLVGGVQETQYFGPGTRLLVL.

The chain joins TRBV5-1 to TRBJ2-5; 10 nucleotides align to TRBD2. This CDR3 spans 17 amino acids. V dropped 1 base and J dropped 0; count of bases not matched to a gene: 6. The germline V gene encodes CDR1 SGHRS and CDR2 YFSETQ. The CDR3 coding sequence is TGCGCCAGCAGCTTGTCAGGAGCGGGGGGGAACCAAGAGACCCAGTACTTC. This encodes CASSLSGAGGNQETQYF.

The V and J genes are TRBV9 and TRBJ1-3; 7 bases line up with TRBD1. After removal of 3 bases from V and 3 bases from J, the junction contained 6 bases not matched to a gene. CDR1 and CDR2 from the germline V gene are SGDLS and YYNGEE. This CDR3 comprises 15 residues. CDR3 amino acids: CASSGGQSLGNTIYF. CDR3 DNA: TGTGCCAGCAGCGGGGGACAGAGCCTTGGAAACACCATATATTTT.

The J gene is TRBJ2-5, the V gene TRBV29-1, with a tentative D call TRBD2 (5 bases). Germline assignment: CDR1 SQVTM and CDR2 ANQGSEA. CDR3 length: 12 amino acids. The V end was cut by 7 bases, the J end by 4 bases, with 13 bases between. This chain's CDR3 is CSALVARETQYF. CDR3 coding DNA: TGCAGCGCACTAGTGGCCAGAGAGACCCAGTACTTC.

The chain combines TRBV18 with TRBJ1-6; no clear D. The CDR3 is made up of 13 amino acids. V gave up 3 bases and J gave up 6 bases, with 6 bases separating them. Germline V gene data show CDR1 as KGHSH and CDR2 as LQKENI. CDR3: CASSPGGNSPLHF. The CDR3 region has the DNA TGTGCCAGCTCACCGGGAGGTAATTCACCCCTCCACTTT.